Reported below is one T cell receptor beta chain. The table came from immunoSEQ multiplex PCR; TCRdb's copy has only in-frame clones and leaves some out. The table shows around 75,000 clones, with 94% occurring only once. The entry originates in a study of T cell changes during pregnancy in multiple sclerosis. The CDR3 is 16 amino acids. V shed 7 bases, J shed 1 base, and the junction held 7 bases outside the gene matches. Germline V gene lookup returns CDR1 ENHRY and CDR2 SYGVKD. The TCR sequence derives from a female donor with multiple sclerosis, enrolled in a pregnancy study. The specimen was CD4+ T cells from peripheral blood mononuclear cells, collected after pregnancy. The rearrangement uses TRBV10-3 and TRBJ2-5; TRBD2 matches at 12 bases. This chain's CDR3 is CAINRLAGVGQETQYF. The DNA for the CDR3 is TGTGCCATCAACAGACTAGCGGGAGTCGGCCAAGAGACCCAGTACTTC.